In this sample, the clone carrying this T cell receptor beta chain turned up a few times. Its antigen remains unidentified. The sample originates from a study of graft-versus-host responses after intestinal transplantation. Study-wide context: Following induction with anti-thymocyte globulin, all recipients were given tacrolimus and steroids for two to three years.

Sequencing used immunoSEQ multiplex PCR; TCRdb keeps in-frame clones, though not all of them. The sample records about 86,000 clones, approximately 90% being singletons. The CDR3 totals 14 residues. The germline CDR1 and CDR2 sequences are SGHRS and YFSETQ. V was shortened by 0 bases and J by 4 bases, with 10 bases between the two germline ends. The receptor comes from a human donor who was the organ donor for an intestinal transplant. The chain joins TRBV5-1 to TRBJ1-2, with a weak D call TRBD1 (6 bases). The source material was unstimulated CD4+ T cells sorted from spleen or lymph node cells, sampled before transplant. The DNA for the CDR3 is TGCGCCAGCAGCTTGGAAGGACAGAGCTATGGCTACACCTTC. Protein: CASSLEGQSYGYTF.